The clone carrying this T cell receptor (beta chain) has more than one count but fewer than ten. The isolated RNA, all of it, was reverse transcribed, so expressed TCRB transcripts were what got sequenced. The assay was immunoSEQ multiplex PCR, and TCRdb's table has in-frame clones only and misses some. The sample contains 300,000 to 350,000 clones, 6.5% to 10% of which appear only once. This entry is derived from a study of beta chain features in type 1 diabetes. Sequenced material: central memory CD4+ T cells from blood. The receptor was isolated from a woman under 30 in good health.

DNA for the CDR3: TGTGCCAGTCGACTAGGGGAAGGAACTGAAGCTTTCTTT. Amino acid sequence: CASRLGEGTEAFF. The genes are TRBV19 and TRBJ1-1; D possibly corresponds to TRBD1 (5 bases). CDR1 is LNHDA and CDR2 is SQIVND in the germline V gene (reference sequence). CDR3 length: 13 amino acids. V lost 8 bases, J lost 5 bases, and 15 bases lay in between. The complete variable domain, with remaining parts taken from reference TRBV19 and TRBJ1-1, reads DGGITQSPKYLFRKEGQNVTLSCEQNLNHDAMYWYRQDPGQGLRLIYYSQIVNDFQKGDIAEGYSVSREKKESFPLTVTSAQKNPTAFYLCASRLGEGTEAFFGQGTRLTVV.